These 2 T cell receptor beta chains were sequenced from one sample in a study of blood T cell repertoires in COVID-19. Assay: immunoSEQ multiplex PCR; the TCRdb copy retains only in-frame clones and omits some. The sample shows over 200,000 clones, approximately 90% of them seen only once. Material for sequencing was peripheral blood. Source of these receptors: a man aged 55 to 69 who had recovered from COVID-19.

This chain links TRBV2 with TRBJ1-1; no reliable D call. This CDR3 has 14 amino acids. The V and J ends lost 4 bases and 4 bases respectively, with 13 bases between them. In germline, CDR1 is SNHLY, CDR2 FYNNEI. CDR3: CASSGEGGFTEAFF. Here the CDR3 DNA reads TGTGCCAGCAGTGGAGAGGGAGGTTTCACTGAAGCTTTCTTT.

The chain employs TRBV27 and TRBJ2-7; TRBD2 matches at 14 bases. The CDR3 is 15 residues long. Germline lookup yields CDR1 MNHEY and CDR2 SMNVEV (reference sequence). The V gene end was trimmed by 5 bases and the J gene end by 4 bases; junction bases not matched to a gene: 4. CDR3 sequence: CASSPRTSGRYEQYF. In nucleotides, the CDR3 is TGTGCCAGCAGTCCGAGGACTAGCGGGAGGTACGAGCAGTACTTC.